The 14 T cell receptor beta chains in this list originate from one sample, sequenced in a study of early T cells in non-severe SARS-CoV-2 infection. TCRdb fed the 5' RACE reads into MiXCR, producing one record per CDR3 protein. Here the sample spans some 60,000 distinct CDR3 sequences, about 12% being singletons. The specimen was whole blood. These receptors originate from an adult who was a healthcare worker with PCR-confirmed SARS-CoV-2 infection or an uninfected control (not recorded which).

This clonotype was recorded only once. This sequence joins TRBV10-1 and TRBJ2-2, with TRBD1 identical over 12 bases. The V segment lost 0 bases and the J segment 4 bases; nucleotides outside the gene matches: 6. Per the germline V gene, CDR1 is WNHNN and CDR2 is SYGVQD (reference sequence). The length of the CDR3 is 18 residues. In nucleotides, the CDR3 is TGCGCCAGCAGTGAGTCCTTGGGACAGGGGGCCAGCACCGGGGAGCTGTTTTTT. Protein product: CASSESLGQGASTGELFF.

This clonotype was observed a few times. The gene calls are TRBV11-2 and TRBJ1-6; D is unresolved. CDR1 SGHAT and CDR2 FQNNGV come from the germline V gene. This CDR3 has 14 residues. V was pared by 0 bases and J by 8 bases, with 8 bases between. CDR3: CASSLETSDSPLHF. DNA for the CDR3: TGTGCCAGCAGCTTAGAAACTTCGGATTCACCCCTCCACTTT.

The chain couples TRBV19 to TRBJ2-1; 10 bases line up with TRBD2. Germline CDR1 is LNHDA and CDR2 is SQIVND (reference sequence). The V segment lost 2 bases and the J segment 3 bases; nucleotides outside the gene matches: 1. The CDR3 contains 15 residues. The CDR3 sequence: CASSILAGDYNEQFF. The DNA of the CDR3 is TGTGCCAGTAGTATACTAGCGGGAGACTACAATGAGCAGTTCTTC.

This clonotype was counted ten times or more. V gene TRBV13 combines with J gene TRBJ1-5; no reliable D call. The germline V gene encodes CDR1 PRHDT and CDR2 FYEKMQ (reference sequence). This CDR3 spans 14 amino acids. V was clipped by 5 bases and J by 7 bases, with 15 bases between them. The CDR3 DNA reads TGTGCCAGCAGCGTGGGATTTGACCAACAGCCCCAGCATTTT. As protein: CASSVGFDQQPQHF.

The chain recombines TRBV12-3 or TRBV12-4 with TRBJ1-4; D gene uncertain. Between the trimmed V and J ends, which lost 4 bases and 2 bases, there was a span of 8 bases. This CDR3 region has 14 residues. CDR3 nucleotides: TGTGCCAGCAGTTACGGTCCGACTAATGAAAAACTGTTTTTT. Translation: CASSYGPTNEKLFF.

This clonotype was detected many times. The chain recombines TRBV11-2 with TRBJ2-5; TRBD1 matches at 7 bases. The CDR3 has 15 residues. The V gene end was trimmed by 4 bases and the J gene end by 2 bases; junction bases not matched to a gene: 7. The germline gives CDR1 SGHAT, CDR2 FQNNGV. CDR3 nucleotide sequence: TGTGCCAGCAGCTCGGCCGGGACAGCTCAAGAGACCCAGTACTTC. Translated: CASSSAGTAQETQYF.

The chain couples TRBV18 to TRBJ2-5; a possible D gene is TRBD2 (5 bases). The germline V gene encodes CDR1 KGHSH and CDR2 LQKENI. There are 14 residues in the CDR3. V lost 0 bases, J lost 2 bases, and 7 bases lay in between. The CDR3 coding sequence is TGTGCCAGCTCACCACCGAGCGGACAAGAGACCCAGTACTTC. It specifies CASSPPSGQETQYF.

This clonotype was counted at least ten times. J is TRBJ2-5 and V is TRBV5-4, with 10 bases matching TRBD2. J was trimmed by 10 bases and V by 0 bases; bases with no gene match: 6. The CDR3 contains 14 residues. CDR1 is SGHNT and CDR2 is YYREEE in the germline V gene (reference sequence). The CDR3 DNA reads TGTGCCAGCAGCTTGGAGCGGGGGGGCCGAGACCAGTACTTC. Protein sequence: CASSLERGGRDQYF.

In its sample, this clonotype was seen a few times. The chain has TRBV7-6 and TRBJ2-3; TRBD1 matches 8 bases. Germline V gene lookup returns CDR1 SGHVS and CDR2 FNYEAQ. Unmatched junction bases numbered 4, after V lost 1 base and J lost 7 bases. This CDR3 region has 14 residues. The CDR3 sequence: CASSLDPGGNTQYF. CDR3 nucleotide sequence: TGTGCCAGCAGCTTAGACCCAGGGGGCAATACGCAGTATTTT.

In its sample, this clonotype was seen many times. The CDR3 loop is CASSRGETQYF. The CDR3 nucleotides read TGTGCCAGCAGTCGGGGAGAGACCCAGTACTTC. The chain is built from TRBV2 and TRBJ2-5, with a tentative D call TRBD2 (5 bases). Germline loops: CDR1 SNHLY, CDR2 FYNNEI. Trimming pared 5 bases from V and 4 bases from J, leaving 5 bases between. The CDR3 is 11 amino acids.

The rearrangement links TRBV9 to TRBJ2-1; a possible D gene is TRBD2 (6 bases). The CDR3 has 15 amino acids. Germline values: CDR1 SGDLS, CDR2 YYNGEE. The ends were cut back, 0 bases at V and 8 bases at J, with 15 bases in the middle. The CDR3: CASSVAGTAADEQFF. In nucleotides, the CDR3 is TGTGCCAGCAGCGTAGCTGGGACTGCGGCCGATGAGCAGTTCTTC.

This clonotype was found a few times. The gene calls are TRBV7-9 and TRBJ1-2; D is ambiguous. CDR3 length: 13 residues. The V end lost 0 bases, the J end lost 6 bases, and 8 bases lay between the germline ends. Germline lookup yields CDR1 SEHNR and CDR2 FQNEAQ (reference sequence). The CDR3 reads CASSLAQRDGYTF. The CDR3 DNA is TGTGCCAGCAGCTTAGCGCAGAGAGATGGCTACACCTTC.

CDR3 sequence (DNA): TGTGCCAGTAGACCAGGGGGGCCCTCTGGGGCCAACGTCCTGACTTTC. Translation: CASRPGGPSGANVLTF. The V gene is TRBV19, the J gene TRBJ2-6; possible D gene TRBD1, 7 bases. Trimming left V 6 bases short and J 0 bases short, with 12 bases between. The CDR3 consists of 16 residues. Germline values: CDR1 LNHDA, CDR2 SQIVND (reference sequence).

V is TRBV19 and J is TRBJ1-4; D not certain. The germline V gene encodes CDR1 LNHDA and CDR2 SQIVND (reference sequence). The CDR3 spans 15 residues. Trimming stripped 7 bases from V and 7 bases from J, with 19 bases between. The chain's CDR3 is CASTPQLVEGEKLFF. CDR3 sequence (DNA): TGTGCCAGTACTCCGCAGTTGGTGGAGGGTGAAAAACTGTTTTTT.